The present entry profiles one T cell receptor (beta chain) with its context. The data are from a study of blood T cell repertoires in COVID-19. The wider study: Sources were T cells, B-cell-depleted T cells, or PBMCs; the material itself was cDNA or gDNA.

With 0 bases removed from V and 4 bases from J, the gap between germline ends came to 16 bases. Germline loops: CDR1 LGHNA, CDR2 YNFKEQ. CDR3 length: 16 amino acids. As originally analysed: Estimation of nucleated cell counts was performed using reference gene primer amplification. Using immunoSEQ multiplex PCR, the repertoire was profiled, and TCRdb retains in-frame clones only, with some absent. Clone size and the V and J calls come from that table; the DNA yielded D and trimming. This sample has tens of thousands of clones, with more than 75% found just once. The receptor comes from a human donor in a cohort sampled during active COVID-19. Sequenced sample: peripheral blood. The chain employs TRBV4-2 and TRBJ2-7; D call uncertain. The CDR3 coding sequence is TGTGCCAGCAGCCAAGAAAAGAGTTCCCCTTGGTACGAGCAGTACTTC. The encoded protein is CASSQEKSSPWYEQYF.